The following is a T cell receptor beta chain sequence with its context. In the original analysis: Estimates of nucleated cell counts were drawn from the amplification of reference gene primers. Generated by immunoSEQ multiplex PCR, the TCRdb table keeps only in-frame clones and is missing some. V, J and clone size reflect that table, while D and trimming were determined from the DNA. Of approximately 220,000 clones in the sample, more than 75% were seen once. The data originate from a study of blood T cell repertoires in COVID-19. Turning to the study itself: From the United States, Italy and Spain came samples of acute and convalescent COVID-19. Sample material is recorded as cDNA or gDNA derived from T cells, B-cell-depleted T cells, or PBMCs.

The V segment lost 4 bases and the J segment 4 bases; nucleotides outside the gene matches: 8. CDR1 is SGHRS and CDR2 is YFSETQ in the germline V gene. This CDR3 is built from 14 residues. The chain joins TRBV5-1 to TRBJ2-7; 7 bases are a match to TRBD1. The TCR sequence derives from a man aged 50-60 years with acute or convalescent COVID-19. The specimen was peripheral blood. Written as DNA, the CDR3 is TGCGCCAGCAGCCGGGACAGTAAGGGGTACGAGCAGTACTTC. Translating gives CASSRDSKGYEQYF.